These 4 T cell receptor beta chains were all obtained from the same sample, sequenced in a study of Ad26.COV2.S vaccination and SARS-CoV-2 variants. The treatment: some 20 received Ad26.COV2.S at low or high dose, single or two shots; several received placebo; per-sample allocation not given. Each sample was drawn 63 days after the first injection (of vaccine or placebo). Sequencing used immunoSEQ multiplex PCR; TCRdb keeps in-frame clones, though not all of them. The repertoire has roughly 300,000 clones, around 89% of them found once; the top ten carry around 5.8%. The sample was peripheral blood, taken in a trial of Ad26.COV2.S vaccine versus placebo. Receptors originate from a person between 18 and 65 years old who received the Ad26.COV2.S COVID-19 vaccine or a placebo.

The rearrangement joins TRBV7-9 to TRBJ2-1, with 7 bases that match TRBD1. Germline V gene sequence: CDR1 SEHNR, CDR2 FQNEAQ (reference sequence). CDR3 length equals 16 residues. V trimming: 6 bases; J trimming: 4 bases; junction bases outside the gene matches: 12. CDR3 region: CASSQKGQDKYNEQFF. In DNA, the CDR3 is TGTGCCAGCAGTCAGAAAGGACAGGATAAATACAATGAGCAGTTCTTC.

This clone was counted once. The V call is TRBV6-2 or TRBV6-3, the J call TRBJ1-1; TRBD1 matches 8 bases. Germline CDR1 is MNHEY and CDR2 is SVGEGT. The CDR3 runs to 16 residues. Unmatched junction bases numbered 6, after V lost 2 bases and J lost 1 base. In DNA form, the CDR3 reads TGTGCCAGCAGTTACACAGGGGGAGTGGGGAACACTGAAGCTTTCTTT. Translated: CASSYTGGVGNTEAFF.

The genes are TRBV3-1 (or the pseudogene TRBV3-2) and TRBJ2-6; D unresolved. V lost 3 bases to trimming and J lost 3 bases, with 6 bases between them. CDR3 length: 14 residues. Germline lookup yields CDR1 LGHDT and CDR2 YNNKEL (reference sequence). The CDR3 coding sequence is TGTGCCAGCAGCCAGATCGTTGGGGCCAACGTCCTGACTTTC. This gives the protein CASSQIVGANVLTF.

The V and J genes are TRBV18 and TRBJ1-5; a weak D match, TRBD1 (5 bases). This CDR3 spans 13 amino acids. V gave up 5 bases and J gave up 1 base, with 6 bases separating them. Germline V gene sequence: CDR1 KGHSH, CDR2 LQKENI. The CDR3 here is CASSGASNQPQHF. CDR3 coding DNA: TGTGCCAGCTCAGGGGCGAGCAATCAGCCCCAGCATTTT.